The 18 T cell receptor beta chains listed next were all sequenced from one sample in a study of OX40 agonist ivuxolimab in advanced cancers. Sequencing used immunoSEQ multiplex PCR; TCRdb keeps in-frame clones, though not all of them. The profile shows 62,000 or so clones, just under 85% of them singletons. Specimen: CD4+ or CD8+ T cells sorted from blood, collected in a trial of the OX40 agonist ivuxolimab. The receptors shown here come from an adult with an advanced solid tumor such as melanoma, head and neck, liver or kidney cancer.

The J gene is TRBJ2-7, the V gene TRBV4-3, with D unclear. Germline V gene lookup returns CDR1 LGHNA and CDR2 YSLEER. V lost 2 bases and J 1 base, leaving 9 bases between the germline ends. This CDR3 is built from 14 residues. The CDR3 nucleotides read TGCGCCAGCAGCCAACATACAGAGTCCTACGAGCAGTACTTC. Its protein is CASSQHTESYEQYF.

This clone appeared a single time. This chain joins TRBV19 and TRBJ2-7; D possibly uses TRBD1 or TRBD2 (6 bases each). There are 14 residues in the CDR3. V was shortened by 3 bases and J by 4 bases, with 13 bases between the two germline ends. Germline V gene lookup returns CDR1 LNHDA and CDR2 SQIVND (reference sequence). The CDR3 loop is CASSIVGGEYEQYF. CDR3 sequence (DNA): TGTGCCAGTAGTATCGTCGGGGGCGAGTACGAGCAGTACTTC.

This clone has a single count. The chain carries TRBV7-8 and TRBJ1-3, with D perhaps matching TRBD1 (6 bases). Trimming took off 5 bases at V and 0 bases at J, with 17 bases between the two ends. The CDR3 is 17 amino acids. In germline, CDR1 is SGHVS, CDR2 FQNEAQ. Here the CDR3 reads CASSPPGTLNSGNTIYF. The CDR3, as DNA: TGTGCCAGCAGCCCCCCCGGGACATTAAACTCTGGAAACACCATATATTTT.

The sample holds one count of this clone. J is TRBJ1-5 and V is TRBV5-8; 7 bases are shared with TRBD1. Germline lookup yields CDR1 SGHTS and CDR2 YDEGEE. This CDR3 has 15 residues. J was trimmed by 6 bases and V by 0 bases; bases with no gene match: 6. The CDR3 here is CASSLADPGGQPQHF. DNA of the CDR3: TGTGCCAGCAGCTTGGCTGACCCAGGGGGTCAGCCCCAGCATTTT.

The CDR3 spells CASSIRQGRADTQYF. The CDR3 coding sequence is TGTGCCAGTAGTATAAGACAGGGCAGGGCAGATACGCAGTATTTT. The V gene is TRBV19, the J gene TRBJ2-3; TRBD1 matches at 7 bases. After removal of 2 bases from V and 4 bases from J, the junction contained 6 bases not matched to a gene. The CDR3 consists of 15 residues. Germline assignment: CDR1 LNHDA and CDR2 SQIVND (reference sequence).

This clone was seen a handful of times. This chain connects TRBV6-5 to TRBJ1-5; D unclear. The CDR3 is made up of 15 amino acids. Germline CDR1 MNHEY, CDR2 SVGAGI. Between the trimmed V and J ends, which lost 5 bases and 1 base, there was a span of 12 bases. The CDR3 nucleotides are TGTGCCAGCAGTCCCCGGGGAAGGAGCAATCAGCCCCAGCATTTT. As protein: CASSPRGRSNQPQHF.

The rearrangement joins TRBV5-4 to TRBJ2-5, with D unresolved. Germline loops: CDR1 SGHNT, CDR2 YYREEE (reference sequence). This CDR3 spans 15 amino acids. V gave up 4 bases and J gave up 5 bases, with 18 bases separating them. The CDR3 spells CASSAGPSRKETQYF. For the CDR3, the DNA is TGTGCCAGCAGCGCCGGGCCCTCCCGAAAGGAGACCCAGTACTTC.

The chain links TRBV28 to TRBJ1-2; TRBD1 might be the D (6 bases). The CDR3 covers 13 residues. The germline V gene encodes CDR1 MDHEN and CDR2 SYDVKM. V was trimmed by 6 bases and J by 4 bases, leaving 12 bases between them. CDR3 sequence (DNA): TGTGCCAGCAGAGTCGACAGGAGCTATGGCTACACCTTC. Translation gives CASRVDRSYGYTF.

The V gene is TRBV19, the J gene TRBJ2-5; 10 bases are shared with TRBD1. The CDR3 runs to 15 residues. J gave up 2 bases and V 4 bases, and 4 bases lay outside the gene matches. CDR1 LNHDA and CDR2 SQIVND come from the germline V gene (reference sequence). The CDR3 region has the DNA TGTGCCAGTAGTAGGGACAGGGGCGGACAAGAGACCCAGTACTTC. Translating it yields CASSRDRGGQETQYF.

This clone was picked up one time. The J gene is TRBJ1-2, the V gene TRBV11-1, with 9 bases that match TRBD1. Trimming cost V 3 bases and J 3 bases; bases outside gene matches: 5. This CDR3 spans 15 amino acids. Per germline, CDR1 SGHAT and CDR2 FQDESV (reference sequence). The CDR3 region has the DNA TGTGCCAGCAGCTTGGGGACAGGGACGGACTATGGCTACACCTTC. This codes for CASSLGTGTDYGYTF. Full variable domain (rest looked up from reference TRBV11-1 and TRBJ1-2): EAEVAQSPRYKITEKSQAVAFWCDPISGHATLYWYRQILGQGPELLVQFQDESVVDDSQLPKDRFSAERLKGVDSTLKIQPAELGDSAMYLCASSLGTGTDYGYTFGSGTRLTVV.

The chain is built from TRBV10-2 and TRBJ2-7; 9 positions match TRBD2. The J segment lost 6 bases and the V segment lost 6 bases, leaving 6 bases of the junction unmatched. This CDR3 spans 13 amino acids. Germline V gene lookup returns CDR1 WSHSY and CDR2 SAAADI. Here the CDR3 DNA reads TGCGCCAGCAGACCGGGACTAGCCTCCGAGCAGTACTTC. Protein: CASRPGLASEQYF.

The chain couples TRBV9 to TRBJ1-2, with a tentative D call TRBD1 (5 bases). The CDR3 covers 15 residues. Germline V CDR1 and CDR2: SGDLS, YYNGEE. The ends were cut back, 0 bases at V and 1 base at J, with 10 bases in the middle. CDR3 protein: CASSVEGTVNYGYTF. The CDR3 bases are TGTGCCAGCAGCGTAGAGGGGACGGTTAACTATGGCTACACCTTC.

The chain recombines TRBV5-4 with TRBJ2-7; 8 bases are shared with TRBD1. The J segment lost 1 base and the V segment lost 0 bases, leaving 0 bases of the junction unmatched. Germline V gene sequence: CDR1 SGHNT, CDR2 YYREEE (reference sequence). The CDR3 runs to 14 residues. CDR3 sequence reads: CASSLGQGSYEQYF. The CDR3 nucleotides read TGTGCCAGCAGCTTGGGACAGGGGTCCTACGAGCAGTACTTC.

CDR3 residues: CASSSPGQAGSYNSPLHF. The CDR3 DNA reads TGTGCCAGCAGTTCTCCTGGCCAGGCGGGCTCCTATAATTCACCCCTCCACTTT. V gene TRBV28 combines with J gene TRBJ1-6; no clear D gene. V was clipped by 4 bases and J by 0 bases, with 16 bases between them. Germline V lookup: CDR1 MDHEN, CDR2 SYDVKM. The CDR3 is 18 amino acids.

The chain uses TRBV27 and TRBJ1-2; D call uncertain. Germline CDR1 and CDR2: MNHEY and SMNVEV (reference sequence). Trimming shortened V by 7 bases and J by 6 bases, and 18 bases separated the two germline ends. This CDR3 is built from 14 residues. CDR3 nucleotide sequence: TGTGCCAGCACCGCCCTTCCCGGGGTTAATGGCTACACCTTC. Protein: CASTALPGVNGYTF.

V is TRBV11-2 and J is TRBJ1-1; D remains ambiguous. The CDR3 length is 12 residues. From germline, CDR1 is SGHAT and CDR2 FQNNGV. The ends were cut back, 5 bases at V and 3 bases at J, with 7 bases in the middle. The CDR3, as DNA: TGTGCCAGCAGCAAAGGGTACACTGAAGCTTTCTTT. This translates into CASSKGYTEAFF.

The V call is TRBV27, the J call TRBJ1-4; 9 bases map to TRBD1. J was trimmed by 8 bases and V by 6 bases; bases with no gene match: 7. CDR1 and CDR2 (germline): MNHEY, SMNVEV (reference sequence). The length of the CDR3 is 14 residues. DNA for the CDR3: TGTGCCAGCAGCCGGGACAGGGCTGGAGAAAAACTGTTTTTT. Residues: CASSRDRAGEKLFF. The whole variable domain, filled in from reference TRBV27 and TRBJ1-4, reads EAQVTQNPRYLITVTGKKLTVTCSQNMNHEYMSWYRQDPGLGLRQIYYSMNVEVTDKGDVPEGYKVSRKEKRNFPLILESPSPNQTSLYFCASSRDRAGEKLFFGSGTQLSVL.

J is TRBJ2-7 and V is TRBV4-3, with D tentatively TRBD1 or TRBD2 (5 bases each). Trimming left V 0 bases short and J 2 bases short, with 8 bases between. This CDR3 comprises 14 residues. From germline, CDR1 is LGHNA and CDR2 YSLEER. For the CDR3, the DNA is TGCGCCAGCAGCCAAGATTGGGGACCCTACGAGCAGTACTTC. Residues: CASSQDWGPYEQYF.